One and the same sample provided the 24 T cell receptor beta chains below, sequenced in a study of T cells in pancreatic ductal adenocarcinoma. Assay: immunoSEQ multiplex PCR; the TCRdb copy retains only in-frame clones and omits some. The repertoire holds about 4,600 clones, with around 68% as singletons. No neoadjuvant therapy was given to the selected pancreatic ductal adenocarcinoma patients before their surgery. The sequencing input was pancreatic tumor tissue. The receptors stem from a human donor with pancreatic ductal adenocarcinoma.

The rearrangement links TRBV5-1 to TRBJ2-3; D perhaps matches TRBD1 (5 bases). This CDR3 is 15 amino acids long. Trimming removed 2 bases at V and 11 bases at J, with 21 bases between. Germline assignment: CDR1 SGHRS and CDR2 YFSETQ. The DNA of the CDR3 is TGCGCCAGCAGCTTTTCCCCTGTAGGGGCGGACAAGCAGTATTTT. Its protein product is CASSFSPVGADKQYF. The full variable domain, in which reference TRBV5-1 and TRBJ2-3 provide the parts outside the CDR3, is KAGVTQTPRYLIKTRGQQVTLSCSPISGHRSVSWYQQTPGQGLQFLFEYFSETQRNKGNFPGRFSGRQFSNSRSEMNVSTLELGDSALYLCASSFSPVGADKQYFGPGTRLTVL.

The rearrangement joins TRBV2 to TRBJ2-1, with a possible D match to TRBD1 (6 bases). Trimming left V 6 bases short and J 5 bases short, with 17 bases between. Germline V gene data show CDR1 as SNHLY and CDR2 as FYNNEI. This CDR3 is 15 amino acids long. In nucleotides, the CDR3 is TGTGCCAGCAGCACAGGGCCTATAAAGGACAATGAGCAGTTCTTC. Translated: CASSTGPIKDNEQFF. Full variable domain (rest looked up from reference TRBV2 and TRBJ2-1): EPEVTQTPSHQVTQMGQEVILRCVPISNHLYFYWYRQILGQKVEFLVSFYNNEISEKSEIFDDQFSVERPDGSNFTLKIRSTKLEDSAMYFCASSTGPIKDNEQFFGPGTRLTVL.

There are a few counts of this clone. The rearrangement joins TRBV19 to TRBJ1-2; D is ambiguous. Germline CDR1 LNHDA, CDR2 SQIVND (reference sequence). The V gene lost 10 bases and the J gene lost 2 bases, with 14 bases spanning the gap. CDR3 size: 13 residues. CDR3 DNA: TGTGCCACTTTAGGGTTTAGAAACTATGGCTACACCTTC. It codes for CATLGFRNYGYTF.

This rearrangement joins TRBV6-6 to TRBJ2-7; 9 nucleotides line up with TRBD1. With 6 bases clipped from V and 6 bases from J, the junction kept 3 bases outside the gene matches. Germline CDR1 and CDR2: MNHNY and SVGAGI (reference sequence). The CDR3 has 12 amino acids. CDR3 DNA: TGTGCCAGCAGGCAGACAGGGGGCGAGCAGTACTTC. Protein: CASRQTGGEQYF.

The genes are TRBV7-2 and TRBJ2-1; 7 nucleotides line up with TRBD2. The CDR3 loop spans 13 amino acids. Germline V gene lookup returns CDR1 SGHTA and CDR2 FQGNSA. J lost 10 bases, V lost 3 bases, and 6 bases had no gene match. DNA of the CDR3: TGTGCCAGCAGCTTCTCGAGCGGGGAAGAGCAGTTCTTC. Amino acids: CASSFSSGEEQFF.

The CDR3, as DNA: TGCGCCAGCAGTCAATCGGATCGGAAGGGGAGGTTGTCCACCATATATTTT. It specifies CASSQSDRKGRLSTIYF. The chain employs TRBV23-1 and TRBJ1-3, with D possibly TRBD1 on 5 matching bases. TRBV23-1 falls under the ORF class, with uncertain function. Trimming pared 0 bases from V and 9 bases from J, leaving 21 bases between. CDR3 length: 17 residues.

This clone is labeled large. This chain connects TRBV5-1 to TRBJ1-1; D is unresolved. The V gene's germline CDR1 is SGHRS and CDR2 YFSETQ. This CDR3 is built from 15 residues. V was pared by 0 bases and J by 1 base, with 10 bases between. The CDR3 DNA is TGCGCCAGCAGCTTGGAGGCCCTAGGGAACACTGAAGCTTTCTTT. Translating gives CASSLEALGNTEAFF.

The sample holds one count of this clone. As DNA, the CDR3 is TGTGCCAGCAGTCGGGGGGGCAGCCAAGAGACCCAGTACTTC. Translation: CASSRGGSQETQYF. The chain links TRBV27 to TRBJ2-5, with 8 bases aligning to TRBD2. Germline V gene sequence: CDR1 MNHEY, CDR2 SMNVEV (reference sequence). V lost 5 bases, J lost 1 base, and 3 bases stayed unmatched. The CDR3 runs 14 residues.

The chain combines TRBV19 with TRBJ1-3; D possibly corresponds to TRBD1 (6 bases). This CDR3 region has 14 residues. Trimming shortened V by 6 bases and J by 4 bases, and 13 bases separated the two germline ends. Germline V gene sequence: CDR1 LNHDA, CDR2 SQIVND (reference sequence). CDR3 protein: CASRTTGIGNTIYF. CDR3 bases: TGTGCCAGTAGGACCACAGGGATCGGAAACACCATATATTTT.

This clone was seen just once. V gene TRBV19 combines with J gene TRBJ1-1; the D gene is possibly TRBD1 (6 bases). Trimming shortened V by 3 bases and J by 4 bases, and 18 bases separated the two germline ends. Germline CDR1 LNHDA, CDR2 SQIVND (reference sequence). This CDR3 has 16 amino acids. As DNA, the CDR3 is TGTGCCAGTAGTATTTATTACGGGGGCAGGGTCACTGAAGCTTTCTTT. Translated: CASSIYYGGRVTEAFF.

The genes are TRBV6-1 and TRBJ1-1, with D perhaps matching TRBD1 (5 bases). V lost 6 bases and J lost 4, with 9 bases in between. The CDR3 covers 12 residues. The germline CDR1 and CDR2 sequences are MNHNS and SASEGT. CDR3 nucleotide sequence: TGTGCCAGCAGGGGGGGAGGCACTGAAGCTTTCTTT. Its protein is CASRGGGTEAFF.

The chain has TRBV4-1 and TRBJ2-2, with a possible D match to TRBD1 (6 bases). The germline gives CDR1 MGHRA, CDR2 YSYEKL. The CDR3 has 16 residues. Trimming took 0 bases from V and 4 from J, leaving 12 bases between them. The CDR3 region is CASSQDEVGGTGELFF. The DNA of the CDR3 is TGCGCCAGCAGCCAAGATGAGGTAGGGGGCACCGGGGAGCTGTTTTTT.

The V call is TRBV7-9, the J call TRBJ1-3; D is possibly TRBD1 (6 bases). The length of the CDR3 is 16 residues. Per germline, CDR1 SEHNR and CDR2 FQNEAQ (reference sequence). The V gene lost 1 base and the J gene lost 3 bases, with 13 bases spanning the gap. CDR3 bases: TGTGCCAGCAGCTTAGATGGGGGGCCCTATGGAAACACCATATATTTT. This sequence encodes CASSLDGGPYGNTIYF.

The rearrangement uses TRBV5-1 and TRBJ2-3; 7 bases agree with TRBD1. After removal of 0 bases from V and 6 bases from J, the junction contained 7 bases not matched to a gene. CDR3 length: 15 amino acids. CDR1 and CDR2 (germline): SGHRS, YFSETQ. CDR3 protein: CASSLEGALPDTQYF. In DNA form, the CDR3 reads TGCGCCAGCAGCTTGGAGGGGGCCCTCCCGGATACGCAGTATTTT.

This clone was detected only once. The chain uses TRBV28 and TRBJ2-7; tentatively, D is TRBD1 or TRBD2 (6 bases each). Trimming took off 4 bases at V and 3 bases at J, with 16 bases between the two ends. The CDR3 sequence is 15 residues long. CDR1 and CDR2 (germline): MDHEN, SYDVKM. The chain's CDR3 is CASSSLLGGIYEQYF. The CDR3, as DNA: TGTGCCAGCAGTTCCCTCCTCGGGGGCATCTACGAGCAGTACTTC.

By share, this clone ranks as large. The chain has TRBV7-6 and TRBJ2-1; TRBD2 agrees at 10 bases. This CDR3 has 16 amino acids. With 1 base clipped from V and 6 bases from J, the junction kept 6 bases outside the gene matches. Germline V gene data show CDR1 as SGHVS and CDR2 as FNYEAQ. CDR3 DNA sequence: TGTGCCAGCAGCTTAGGGTCTAGCGGGGGAGGCAATGAGCAGTTCTTC. Translation gives CASSLGSSGGGNEQFF.

This chain uses TRBV7-9 with TRBJ2-3; 12 bases map to TRBD2. Germline assignment: CDR1 SEHNR and CDR2 FQNEAQ (reference sequence). The junction had 11 bases not matched to a gene; V was cut back by 1 base and J by 6 bases. The CDR3 has 18 residues. The CDR3 sequence is CASSLGTPSGGASDTQYF. The CDR3 DNA is TGTGCCAGCAGCTTAGGAACCCCTAGCGGGGGGGCATCCGATACGCAGTATTTT.

This clone came up once. The rearrangement uses TRBV5-4 and TRBJ2-7, with D perhaps matching TRBD1 (6 bases). Germline V gives CDR1 SGHNT, CDR2 YYREEE (reference sequence). The ends were cut back, 3 bases at V and 6 bases at J, with 16 bases in the middle. The CDR3 totals 14 residues. This CDR3 reads CASSSTGSSVEQYF. CDR3 DNA: TGTGCCAGCAGCTCGACAGGCTCGTCGGTCGAGCAGTACTTC.

The chain joins TRBV28 to TRBJ1-1; D gene uncertain. Trimming pared 5 bases from V and 4 bases from J, leaving 11 bases between. Per the germline V gene, CDR1 is MDHEN and CDR2 is SYDVKM. There are 13 residues in the CDR3. CDR3 sequence: CASSLRQATEAFF. In nucleotides, the CDR3 is TGTGCCAGCAGTCTGCGACAAGCCACTGAAGCTTTCTTT.

This clone showed up just once. The chain carries TRBV5-4 and TRBJ2-3; weak D call: TRBD2 (6 bases). The V gene's germline CDR1 is SGHNT and CDR2 YYREEE (reference sequence). V shed 0 bases and J shed 4 bases, with 12 bases lying between them. There are 15 residues in the CDR3. The CDR3 is CASSLAGVVADTQYF. The CDR3 DNA reads TGTGCCAGCAGCTTGGCGGGAGTGGTCGCAGATACGCAGTATTTT.

The chain couples TRBV28 to TRBJ2-5, with TRBD2 identical over 14 bases. Germline lookup yields CDR1 MDHEN and CDR2 SYDVKM. The length of the CDR3 is 15 residues. J gave up 5 bases and V 7 bases, and 6 bases lay outside the gene matches. The CDR3 loop reads CASTPGLAGVETQYF. The CDR3, as DNA: TGTGCCAGCACGCCGGGACTAGCGGGAGTGGAGACCCAGTACTTC.

The CDR3 sequence is CASRLSRTGGSDTQYF. CDR3 sequence (DNA): TGTGCCAGTAGGCTCAGCCGGACAGGGGGCTCGGATACGCAGTATTTT. J is TRBJ2-3 and V is TRBV19, with TRBD1 matching over 11 bases. Trimming at V came to 6 bases and at J to 6 bases, leaving 11 bases not matched to a gene. Germline V lookup: CDR1 LNHDA, CDR2 SQIVND (reference sequence). The CDR3 is made up of 16 amino acids.

The V call is TRBV5-5, the J call TRBJ2-7; no clear D. Germline V gene lookup returns CDR1 SGHKS and CDR2 YYEKEE (reference sequence). This CDR3 region has 12 residues. The V end was cut by 3 bases, the J end by 5 bases, with 9 bases between. The CDR3 DNA is TGTGCCAGCAGCTCTCTCGGCAACGAGCAGTACTTC. It specifies CASSSLGNEQYF.

This clone is large (0.1 to 1%) within its sample. The chain links TRBV19 to TRBJ1-2, with D uncertain. V lost 4 bases to trimming and J lost 3 bases, with 18 bases between them. This CDR3 region has 16 residues. Germline V gives CDR1 LNHDA, CDR2 SQIVND (reference sequence). The CDR3 DNA follows: TGTGCCAGTAGTAAATATGGATCTTCAGCGGACTATGGCTACACCTTC. Translated: CASSKYGSSADYGYTF.